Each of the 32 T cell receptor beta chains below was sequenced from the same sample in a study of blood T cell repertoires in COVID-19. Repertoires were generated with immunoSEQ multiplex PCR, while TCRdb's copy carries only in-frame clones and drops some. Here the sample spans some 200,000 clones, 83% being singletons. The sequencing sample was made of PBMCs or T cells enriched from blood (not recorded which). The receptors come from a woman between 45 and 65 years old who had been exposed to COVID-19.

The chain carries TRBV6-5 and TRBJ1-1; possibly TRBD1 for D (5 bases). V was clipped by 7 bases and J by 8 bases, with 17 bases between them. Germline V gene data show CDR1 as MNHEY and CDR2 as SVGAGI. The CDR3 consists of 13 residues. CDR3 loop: CASIPDSWKEAFF. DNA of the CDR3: TGTGCCAGCATTCCAGACAGCTGGAAAGAAGCTTTCTTT.

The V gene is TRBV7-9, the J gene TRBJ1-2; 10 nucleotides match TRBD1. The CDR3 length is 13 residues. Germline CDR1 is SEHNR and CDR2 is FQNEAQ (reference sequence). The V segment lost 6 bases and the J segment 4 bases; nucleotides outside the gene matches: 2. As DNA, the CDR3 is TGTGCCAGCAGGGGACAGGGGACCTATGGCTACACCTTC. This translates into CASRGQGTYGYTF.

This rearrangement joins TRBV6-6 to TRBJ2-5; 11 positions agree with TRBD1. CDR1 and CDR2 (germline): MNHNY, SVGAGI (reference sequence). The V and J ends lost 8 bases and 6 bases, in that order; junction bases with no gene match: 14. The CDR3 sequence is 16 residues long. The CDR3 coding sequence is TGTGCCAGCGGGCCACCGGGACAGGGGGAGGGTCAGACCCAGTACTTC. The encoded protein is CASGPPGQGEGQTQYF.

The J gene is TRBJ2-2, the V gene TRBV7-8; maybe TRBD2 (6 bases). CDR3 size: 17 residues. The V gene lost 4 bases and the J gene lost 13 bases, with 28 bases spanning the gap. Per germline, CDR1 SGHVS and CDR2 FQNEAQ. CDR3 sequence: CASSYESMGTPDRVLFF. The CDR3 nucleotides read TGTGCCAGCAGCTACGAATCAATGGGGACTCCCGATAGGGTGCTGTTTTTT. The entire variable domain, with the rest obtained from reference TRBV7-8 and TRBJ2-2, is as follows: GAGVSQSPRYKVAKRGQDVALRCDPISGHVSLFWYQQALGQGPEFLTYFQNEAQLDKSGLPSDRFFAERPEGSVSTLKIQRTQQEDSAVYLCASSYESMGTPDRVLFFGEGSRLTVL.

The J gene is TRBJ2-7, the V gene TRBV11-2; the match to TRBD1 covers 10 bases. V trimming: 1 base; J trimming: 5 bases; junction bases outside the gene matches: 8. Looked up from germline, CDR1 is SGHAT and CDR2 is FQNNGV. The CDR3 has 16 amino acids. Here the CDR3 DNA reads TGTGCCAGCAGCTTAGTTTGGGGACAGGGGATCCACGAGCAGTACTTC. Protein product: CASSLVWGQGIHEQYF.

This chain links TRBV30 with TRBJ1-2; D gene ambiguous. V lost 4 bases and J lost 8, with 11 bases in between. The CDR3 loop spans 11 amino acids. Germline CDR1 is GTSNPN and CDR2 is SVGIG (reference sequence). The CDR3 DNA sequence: TGTGCCTGGAATCGGGGAGAGGGCTACACCTTC. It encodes CAWNRGEGYTF. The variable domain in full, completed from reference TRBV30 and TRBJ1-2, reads SQTIHQWPATLVQPVGSPLSLECTVEGTSNPNLYWYRQAAGRGLQLLFYSVGIGQISSEVPQNLSASRPQDRQFILSSKKLLLSDSGFYLCAWNRGEGYTFGSGTRLTVV.

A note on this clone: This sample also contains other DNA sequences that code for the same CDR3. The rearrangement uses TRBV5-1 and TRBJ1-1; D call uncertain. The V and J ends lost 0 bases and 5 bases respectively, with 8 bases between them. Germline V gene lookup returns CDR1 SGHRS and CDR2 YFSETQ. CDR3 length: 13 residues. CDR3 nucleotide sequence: TGCGCCAGCAGCTTGGACGGAGGGACTGAAGCTTTCTTT. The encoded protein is CASSLDGGTEAFF. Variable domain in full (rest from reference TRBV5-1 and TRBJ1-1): KAGVTQTPRYLIKTRGQQVTLSCSPISGHRSVSWYQQTPGQGLQFLFEYFSETQRNKGNFPGRFSGRQFSNSRSEMNVSTLELGDSALYLCASSLDGGTEAFFGQGTRLTVV.

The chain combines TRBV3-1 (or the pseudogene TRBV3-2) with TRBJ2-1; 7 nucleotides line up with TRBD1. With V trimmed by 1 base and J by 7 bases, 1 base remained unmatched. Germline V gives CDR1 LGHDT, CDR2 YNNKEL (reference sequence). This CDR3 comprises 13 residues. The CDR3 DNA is TGTGCCAGCAGCCAAGTGGGACAGAATGAGCAGTTCTTC. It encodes CASSQVGQNEQFF.

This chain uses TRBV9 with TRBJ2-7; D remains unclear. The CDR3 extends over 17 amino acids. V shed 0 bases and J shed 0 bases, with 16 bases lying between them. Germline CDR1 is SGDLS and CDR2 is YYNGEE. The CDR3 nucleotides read TGTGCCAGCAGCGTAGGACTTGGTCAGCTCTACTCCTACGAGCAGTACTTC. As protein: CASSVGLGQLYSYEQYF.

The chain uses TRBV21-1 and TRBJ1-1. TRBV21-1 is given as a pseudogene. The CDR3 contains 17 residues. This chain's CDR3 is CASSNRRRQHSDTEAFF. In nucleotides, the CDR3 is TGTGCCAGCAGCAATCGAAGGAGGCAGCACAGCGACACTGAAGCTTTCTTT.

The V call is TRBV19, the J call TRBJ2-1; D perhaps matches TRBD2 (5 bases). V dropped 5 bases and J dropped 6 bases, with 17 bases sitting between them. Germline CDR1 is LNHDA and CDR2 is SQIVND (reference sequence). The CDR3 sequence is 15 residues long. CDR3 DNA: TGTGCCAGTAGTTATACGCAGGCCGGGGTCAATGAGCAGTTCTTC. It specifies CASSYTQAGVNEQFF.

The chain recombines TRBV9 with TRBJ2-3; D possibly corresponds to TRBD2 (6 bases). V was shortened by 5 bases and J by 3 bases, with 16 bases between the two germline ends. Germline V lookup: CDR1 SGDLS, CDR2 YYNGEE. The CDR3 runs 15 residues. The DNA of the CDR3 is TGTGCCAGCAGAGAGGAGGGCCTGTCGACAGATACGCAGTATTTT. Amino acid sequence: CASREEGLSTDTQYF. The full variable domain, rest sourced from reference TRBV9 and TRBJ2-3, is DSGVTQTPKHLITATGQRVTLRCSPRSGDLSVYWYQQSLDQGLQFLIQYYNGEERAKGNILERFSAQQFPDLHSELNLSSLELGDSALYFCASREEGLSTDTQYFGPGTRLTVL.

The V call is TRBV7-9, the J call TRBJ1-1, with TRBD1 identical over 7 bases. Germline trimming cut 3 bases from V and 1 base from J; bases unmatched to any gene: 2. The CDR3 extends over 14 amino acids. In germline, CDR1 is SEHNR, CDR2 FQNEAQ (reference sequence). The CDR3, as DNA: TGTGCCAGCAGCTTCACAGGGGCGAACACTGAAGCTTTCTTT. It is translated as CASSFTGANTEAFF. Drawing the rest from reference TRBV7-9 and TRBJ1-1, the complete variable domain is DTGVSQNPRHKITKRGQNVTFRCDPISEHNRLYWYRQTLGQGPEFLTYFQNEAQLEKSRLLSDRFSAERPKGSFSTLEIQRTEQGDSAMYLCASSFTGANTEAFFGQGTRLTVV.

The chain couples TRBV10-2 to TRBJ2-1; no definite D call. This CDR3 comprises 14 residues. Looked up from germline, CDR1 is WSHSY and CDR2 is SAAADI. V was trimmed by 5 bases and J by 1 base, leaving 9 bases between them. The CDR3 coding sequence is TGCGCCAGCAGTTCGAGCGTATCCTACAATGAGCAGTTCTTC. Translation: CASSSSVSYNEQFF.

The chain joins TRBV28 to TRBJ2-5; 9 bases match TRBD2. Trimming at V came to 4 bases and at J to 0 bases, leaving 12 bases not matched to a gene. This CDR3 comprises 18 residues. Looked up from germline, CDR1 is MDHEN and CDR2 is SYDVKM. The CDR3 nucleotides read TGTGCCAGCAGTTCCCCCGAAGCGGGGGGCTGGTACCAAGAGACCCAGTACTTC. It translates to CASSSPEAGGWYQETQYF.

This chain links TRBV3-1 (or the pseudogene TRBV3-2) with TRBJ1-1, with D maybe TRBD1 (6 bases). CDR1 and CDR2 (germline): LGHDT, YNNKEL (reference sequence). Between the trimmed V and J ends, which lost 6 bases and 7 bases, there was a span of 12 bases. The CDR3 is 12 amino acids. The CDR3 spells CASSRGALEAFF. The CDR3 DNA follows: TGTGCCAGCAGTCGGGGGGCCCTTGAAGCTTTCTTT.

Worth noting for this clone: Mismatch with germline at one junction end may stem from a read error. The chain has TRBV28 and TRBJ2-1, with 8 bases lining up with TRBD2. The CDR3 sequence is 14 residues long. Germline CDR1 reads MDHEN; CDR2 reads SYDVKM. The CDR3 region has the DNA TGTGCCAGCAGTTTAGCGGGGGGTACCAATGATCAGTTCTTC. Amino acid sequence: CASSLAGGTNDQFF.

CDR3 nucleotides: TGCAGCGTTGTCCCCGGACAGGGTCTTGCCAAAAACATTCAGTACTTC. Its protein is CSVVPGQGLAKNIQYF. The chain is built from TRBV29-1 and TRBJ2-4; 8 nucleotides agree with TRBD1. With 4 bases clipped from V and 1 base from J, the junction kept 9 bases outside the gene matches. Germline values: CDR1 SQVTM, CDR2 ANQGSEA. This CDR3 is 16 amino acids long.

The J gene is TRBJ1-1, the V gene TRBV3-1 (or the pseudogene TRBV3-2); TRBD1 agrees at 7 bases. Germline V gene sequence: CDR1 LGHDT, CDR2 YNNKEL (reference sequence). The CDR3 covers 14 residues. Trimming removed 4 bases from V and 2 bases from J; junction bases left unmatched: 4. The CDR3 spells CASSRTGSNTEAFF. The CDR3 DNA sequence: TGTGCCAGCAGCCGGACAGGTAGTAACACTGAAGCTTTCTTT.

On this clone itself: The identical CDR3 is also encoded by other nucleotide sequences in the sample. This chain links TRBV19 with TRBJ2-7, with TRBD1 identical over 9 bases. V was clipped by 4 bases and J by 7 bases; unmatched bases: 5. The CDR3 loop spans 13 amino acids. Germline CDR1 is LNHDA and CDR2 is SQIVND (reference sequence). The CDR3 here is CASSRDRAGEQYF. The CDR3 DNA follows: TGTGCCAGTAGTAGGGACAGGGCTGGGGAGCAGTACTTC.

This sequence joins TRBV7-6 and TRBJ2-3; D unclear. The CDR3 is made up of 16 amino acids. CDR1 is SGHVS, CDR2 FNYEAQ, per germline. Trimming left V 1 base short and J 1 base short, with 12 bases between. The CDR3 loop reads CASSLGPLPRTDTQYF. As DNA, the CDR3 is TGTGCCAGCAGCTTAGGACCACTACCTCGCACAGATACGCAGTATTTT.

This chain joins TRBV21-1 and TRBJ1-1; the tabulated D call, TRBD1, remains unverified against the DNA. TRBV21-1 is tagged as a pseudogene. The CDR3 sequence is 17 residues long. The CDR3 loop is CASSKGDRHLSNTEAFF. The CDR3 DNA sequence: TGTGCCAGCAGCAAAGGGGACAGGCATCTGTCGAACACTGAAGCTTTCTTT.

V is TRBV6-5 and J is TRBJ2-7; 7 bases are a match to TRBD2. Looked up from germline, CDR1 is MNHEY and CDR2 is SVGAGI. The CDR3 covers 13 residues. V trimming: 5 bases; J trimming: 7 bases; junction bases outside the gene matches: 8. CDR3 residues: CASSPPVGGEQYF. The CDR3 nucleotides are TGTGCCAGCAGTCCCCCGGTCGGGGGGGAGCAGTACTTC.

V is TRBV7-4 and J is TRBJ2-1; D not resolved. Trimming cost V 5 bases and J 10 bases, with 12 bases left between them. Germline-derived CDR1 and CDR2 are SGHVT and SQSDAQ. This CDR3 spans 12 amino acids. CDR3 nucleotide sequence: TGTGCCAGCAGCCCCTGCGCGCGCGAGCAGTTCTTC. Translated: CASSPCAREQFF.

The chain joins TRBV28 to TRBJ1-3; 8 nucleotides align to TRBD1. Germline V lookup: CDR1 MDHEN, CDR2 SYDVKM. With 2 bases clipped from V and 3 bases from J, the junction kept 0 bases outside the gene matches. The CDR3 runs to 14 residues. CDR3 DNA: TGTGCCAGCAGTTTAACAGGGGGTGGAAACACCATATATTTT. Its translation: CASSLTGGGNTIYF.

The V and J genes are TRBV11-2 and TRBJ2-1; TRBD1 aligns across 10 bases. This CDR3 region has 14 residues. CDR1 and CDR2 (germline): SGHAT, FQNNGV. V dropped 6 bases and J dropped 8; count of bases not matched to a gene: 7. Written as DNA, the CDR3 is TGTGCCAGCAGACAGGGACAGGGGAGTCATGAGCAGTTCTTC. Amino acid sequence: CASRQGQGSHEQFF.

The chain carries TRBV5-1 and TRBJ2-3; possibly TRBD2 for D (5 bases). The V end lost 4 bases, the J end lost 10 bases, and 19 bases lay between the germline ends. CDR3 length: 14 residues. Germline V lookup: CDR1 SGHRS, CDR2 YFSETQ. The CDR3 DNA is TGCGCCAGCAGCCAACCGGGTTGGGAGCCCTCGCAGTATTTT. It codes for CASSQPGWEPSQYF.

The CDR3 nucleotides read TGTGCCAGCAGCCAAGCGAAGGGCGACAGGATTTCACCCCTCCACTTT. As protein: CASSQAKGDRISPLHF. The chain employs TRBV3-1 (or the pseudogene TRBV3-2) and TRBJ1-6; D may be TRBD1 (6 bases). The CDR3 sequence is 16 residues long. V lost 1 base and J 9 bases, leaving 16 bases between the germline ends. Germline CDR1 reads LGHDT; CDR2 reads YNNKEL (reference sequence).

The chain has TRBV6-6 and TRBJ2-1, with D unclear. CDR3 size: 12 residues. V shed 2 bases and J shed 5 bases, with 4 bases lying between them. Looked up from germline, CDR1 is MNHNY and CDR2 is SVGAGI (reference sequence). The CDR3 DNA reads TGTGCCAGCAGTTACGAGCACAATGAGCAGTTCTTC. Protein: CASSYEHNEQFF.

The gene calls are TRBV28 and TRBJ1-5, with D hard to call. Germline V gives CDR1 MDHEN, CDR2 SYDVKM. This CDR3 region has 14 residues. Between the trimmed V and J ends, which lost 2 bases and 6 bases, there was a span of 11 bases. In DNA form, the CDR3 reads TGTGCCAGCAGTTTAGGTAGAAGAGGTCAGCCCCAGCATTTT. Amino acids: CASSLGRRGQPQHF.

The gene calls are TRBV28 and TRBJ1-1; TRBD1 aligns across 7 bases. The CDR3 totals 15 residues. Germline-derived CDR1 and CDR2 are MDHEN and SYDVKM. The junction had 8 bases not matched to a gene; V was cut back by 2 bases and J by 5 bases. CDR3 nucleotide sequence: TGTGCCAGCAGTTTAAAGGGGGCAAGAGGTACTGAAGCTTTCTTT. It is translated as CASSLKGARGTEAFF.

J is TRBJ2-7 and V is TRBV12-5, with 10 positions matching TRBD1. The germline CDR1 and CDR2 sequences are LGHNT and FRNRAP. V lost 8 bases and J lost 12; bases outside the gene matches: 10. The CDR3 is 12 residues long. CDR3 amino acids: CASQGTGARRYF. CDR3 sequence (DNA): TGTGCTAGTCAGGGGACAGGGGCCCGCCGGTACTTC.